The subject of this entry is one T cell receptor beta chain. In the original workflow: Cell counts per sample came from amplifying reference gene primers. Here immunoSEQ multiplex PCR was the method, and the copy in TCRdb shows in-frame clones only, minus some. V and J calls and clone size follow that table, whereas D and trimming were derived from the DNA. In the table there are more than 110,000 clones, approximately 84% of which are singletons. Germline CDR1 reads MGHDK; CDR2 reads SYGVNS. Trimming removed 6 bases from V and 6 bases from J; junction bases left unmatched: 10. The CDR3 is made up of 16 amino acids. The source of the sample is a study of blood T cell repertoires in COVID-19. Turning to the study itself: Samples taken during acute and convalescent COVID-19 were collected in the United States, Italy and Spain. Nucleic acid was either cDNA or gDNA, and it came from T cells, B-cell-depleted T cells, or PBMCs.

The genes are TRBV25-1 and TRBJ1-6, with 8 bases lining up with TRBD1. Material for sequencing was peripheral blood. The receptor's source is a human donor in a cohort sampled during active COVID-19. The DNA of the CDR3 is TGTGCCAGCAGACCCGACAGGGGAAGAAGTAATTCACCCCTCCACTTT. Translated, it gives CASRPDRGRSNSPLHF.